This entry concerns a single T cell receptor beta chain. The antigen remains undetermined. Data came from immunoSEQ multiplex PCR; TCRdb stores just in-frame clones and leaves some out. The sample shows a few thousand clones, 25% of them seen only once. This sample was included in a study of T cells in localized non-small cell lung cancer. Study observations and caveats: A median about 62 of the top 100 tumor clones appeared in adjacent lung. Tumor trailed uninvolved adjacent lung in T cell clonality, which peaked there.

This sequence was found in a male donor older than 55 with stage I lung adenocarcinoma. The material was lung tumor tissue, obtained before any cancer treatment.

CDR3 residues: CASSYAGGRSNQPQHF. The CDR3 region has the DNA TGTGCCAGCAGTTACGCAGGGGGCCGGAGCAATCAGCCCCAGCATTTT. This chain uses TRBV9 with TRBJ1-5; TRBD1 aligns across 8 bases. Unmatched junction bases numbered 8, after V lost 5 bases and J lost 1 base. CDR3 length equals 16 residues. Germline CDR1 SGDLS, CDR2 YYNGEE.